These 7 T cell receptor beta chains share one sample of origin, sequenced in a study of CD4 T cell repertoires in COVID-19. TCRdb keeps only in-frame clones here, not all; method: immunoSEQ multiplex PCR. The data show approximately 79,000 clones, with about 83% seen just once and roughly 0.6% held by the top ten. The specimen comprised CD4+ T cells from peripheral blood, sampled after recovery from COVID-19. The source is a human donor who had COVID-19.

The chain combines TRBV18 with TRBJ2-6, with D hard to call. Deletions cut 5 bases from V and 0 bases from J, with 20 bases between. Germline-derived CDR1 and CDR2 are KGHSH and LQKENI. The CDR3 totals 19 residues. The CDR3 is CASSSLLTSTDSGANVLTF. DNA for the CDR3: TGTGCCAGCTCATCCCTATTAACAAGTACGGACTCTGGGGCCAACGTCCTGACTTTC.

This chain links TRBV2 with TRBJ1-2; 9 bases agree with TRBD1. The CDR3 is made up of 13 amino acids. V trimming: 4 bases; J trimming: 8 bases; junction bases outside the gene matches: 5. Germline CDR1 is SNHLY and CDR2 is FYNNEI. This chain's CDR3 is CASSVGQGRGYTF. The DNA of the CDR3 is TGTGCCAGCAGTGTGGGACAGGGAAGAGGCTACACCTTC.

V gene TRBV12-3 or TRBV12-4 combines with J gene TRBJ2-1, with 8 bases that match TRBD2. The V gene end was trimmed by 5 bases and the J gene end by 12 bases; junction bases not matched to a gene: 9. The CDR3 is made up of 13 amino acids. This chain's CDR3 is CASSGLAGWGQFF. In nucleotides, the CDR3 is TGTGCCAGCAGTGGACTAGCCGGGTGGGGGCAGTTCTTC.

The chain couples TRBV11-2 to TRBJ2-7; D assignment may be TRBD1 or TRBD2 (5 bases each). The germline gives CDR1 SGHAT, CDR2 FQNNGV. Trimming stripped 5 bases from V and 4 bases from J, with 15 bases between. The CDR3 loop spans 14 amino acids. CDR3 sequence (DNA): TGTGCCAGCAGCGCACAAACAGGCGGGTACGAGCAGTACTTC. Its protein is CASSAQTGGYEQYF.

The chain couples TRBV6-5 to TRBJ2-5, with TRBD1 matching 9 bases. Germline V CDR1 and CDR2: MNHEY, SVGAGI. The V gene end was trimmed by 7 bases and the J gene end by 4 bases; junction bases not matched to a gene: 4. This CDR3 contains 13 residues. CDR3 sequence (DNA): TGTGCCAGCACCGGGACAGGGACAGAGACCCAGTACTTC. It specifies CASTGTGTETQYF.

The V gene is TRBV6-4, the J gene TRBJ1-1, with 7 bases fitting TRBD1. The CDR3 loop spans 14 amino acids. The junction had 11 bases not matched to a gene; V was cut back by 8 bases and J by 5 bases. CDR1 and CDR2 (germline): MRHNA, SNTAGT. The CDR3 loop reads CASAQQGRGTEAFF. The CDR3 nucleotides are TGTGCCAGCGCACAACAGGGGCGCGGGACTGAAGCTTTCTTT.

The chain joins TRBV14 to TRBJ2-7, with 7 bases fitting TRBD2. V was clipped by 4 bases and J by 4 bases; unmatched bases: 16. CDR3 length equals 17 residues. The germline V gene encodes CDR1 SGHDN and CDR2 FVKESK. Written as DNA, the CDR3 is TGTGCCAGCAGCCCGCAGAAGGCGGGAGACCTCGCTTACGAGCAGTACTTC. Its translation is CASSPQKAGDLAYEQYF.